This T cell receptor beta chain was sequenced during a study of T-cell memory formation after mild COVID-19. TCRdb itself ran the 5' RACE reads through MiXCR, one entry per CDR3 protein. The table lists 300,000 to 400,000 distinct CDR3 sequences, 28% of them singletons. This clonotype has at least ten counts. In germline, CDR1 is SQVTM, CDR2 ANQGSEA. V was clipped by 7 bases and J by 2 bases, with 13 bases between them. The CDR3 length is 13 residues. The source is an adult woman who had mild COVID-19 (a few samples of this study predate the infection). Cell type and time point are not known. The V and J genes are TRBV29-1 and TRBJ2-3, with a weak D call TRBD2 (5 bases). Source material: PBMCs or a T cell subset sorted from them (not recorded which). DNA of the CDR3: TGCAGCGCGGTCCCCGGGGTCACAGATACGCAGTATTTT. This codes for CSAVPGVTDTQYF.